The 20 T cell receptor beta chains presented below share a single source sample, sequenced in a study of cytomegalovirus exposure and HLA in healthy donors. The primer mix had 60 Vbeta and 13 Jbeta primers. Here immunoSEQ multiplex PCR was the method, and the copy in TCRdb shows in-frame clones only, minus some. The sample lists 95,000 to 110,000 clones, around 67% occurring once. Sequenced sample: PBMCs. These receptors originate from a woman in her forties or fifties in good health and CMV-seronegative.

The table lists this clone with a few counts. The chain uses TRBV7-3 and TRBJ2-2; 11 bases match TRBD2. In germline, CDR1 is SGHTA, CDR2 FQGTGA. CDR3 length: 15 amino acids. The J segment lost 7 bases and the V segment lost 6 bases, leaving 7 bases of the junction unmatched. The DNA for the CDR3 is TGTGCCAGCAGATCGACTAGCGGGACGGGCGGGGAGCTGTTTTTT. Translation: CASRSTSGTGGELFF.

The J gene is TRBJ1-2, the V gene TRBV5-6, with D unclear. The CDR3 consists of 14 residues. The ends were cut back, 3 bases at V and 6 bases at J, with 15 bases in the middle. CDR1 is SGHDT and CDR2 is YYEEEE in the germline V gene. The CDR3 DNA is TGTGCCAGCAGCTCGGAGGTGGGAGTAGATGGCTACACCTTC. Translated, it gives CASSSEVGVDGYTF.

CDR3 region: CASSLVYETLSNQETQYF. CDR3 nucleotide sequence: TGTGCCAGCAGCTTAGTATACGAGACACTGTCTAACCAAGAGACCCAGTACTTC. The chain carries TRBV7-9 and TRBJ2-5, with D unresolved. The CDR3 has 18 residues. V lost 1 base and J lost 0, with 18 bases in between. The germline V gene has CDR1 SEHNR and CDR2 FQNEAQ (reference sequence). The complete variable domain, with remaining parts taken from reference TRBV7-9 and TRBJ2-5, reads DTGVSQNPRHKITKRGQNVTFRCDPISEHNRLYWYRQTLGQGPEFLTYFQNEAQLEKSRLLSDRFSAERPKGSFSTLEIQRTEQGDSAMYLCASSLVYETLSNQETQYFGPGTRLLVL.

By share, this clone ranks as medium-sized (0.01 to 0.1%). The chain carries TRBV2 and TRBJ1-5, with D possibly being TRBD1 (5 bases). The germline gives CDR1 SNHLY, CDR2 FYNNEI. V lost 7 bases and J lost 5, with 15 bases in between. There are 14 residues in the CDR3. The CDR3 spells CASNQGDRDQPQHF. The DNA for the CDR3 is TGTGCCAGCAACCAGGGTGATCGGGATCAGCCCCAGCATTTT.

The rearrangement uses TRBV5-1 and TRBJ2-7; 8 nucleotides match TRBD1. Looked up from germline, CDR1 is SGHRS and CDR2 is YFSETQ. The CDR3 extends over 14 amino acids. Trimming took 4 bases from V and 2 from J; bases not matched to a gene: 5. CDR3: CASSRHRGTYEQYF. CDR3 sequence (DNA): TGCGCCAGCAGCAGACACAGGGGGACCTACGAGCAGTACTTC.

This sequence joins TRBV7-2 and TRBJ1-1; D gene unclear. The CDR3 covers 14 residues. Germline assignment: CDR1 SGHTA and CDR2 FQGNSA. V lost 2 bases to trimming and J lost 4 bases, with 11 bases between them. Here the CDR3 DNA reads TGTGCCAGCAGCTTATTATCCGGGTCCACTGAAGCTTTCTTT. Translation gives CASSLLSGSTEAFF. The variable domain in full, completed from reference TRBV7-2 and TRBJ1-1, reads GAGVSQSPSNKVTEKGKDVELRCDPISGHTALYWYRQSLGQGLEFLIYFQGNSAPDKSGLPSDRFSAERTGGSVSTLTIQRTQQEDSAVYLCASSLLSGSTEAFFGQGTRLTVV.

The chain is built from TRBV11-3 and TRBJ2-1; D is unresolved. The CDR3 contains 17 residues. Germline V gives CDR1 SGHNT, CDR2 YENEEA. V was pared by 5 bases and J by 7 bases, with 24 bases between. The CDR3 reads CASSKVPASLTTNEQFF. The DNA for the CDR3 is TGTGCCAGCAGCAAAGTACCCGCGTCTCTTACTACAAATGAGCAGTTCTTC.

The chain recombines TRBV2 with TRBJ1-1; TRBD1 is a possible D gene (6 bases). Germline V gene lookup returns CDR1 SNHLY and CDR2 FYNNEI. The CDR3 has 13 residues. V lost 3 bases and J 6 bases, leaving 11 bases between the germline ends. CDR3 nucleotide sequence: TGTGCCAGCAGTGATCAGGGGCCCTCTGAAGCTTTCTTT. It translates to CASSDQGPSEAFF.

This clone was recorded only once. The genes are TRBV18 and TRBJ2-7; 8 nucleotides line up with TRBD2. The CDR3 length is 12 residues. The trim removed 6 bases at V and 5 bases at J, leaving 3 bases unmatched. CDR1 and CDR2 from the germline V gene are KGHSH and LQKENI. CDR3 DNA sequence: TGTGCCAGCTCCGGGACTAGGAACGAGCAGTACTTC. Translating gives CASSGTRNEQYF. Full variable domain (missing parts from reference TRBV18 and TRBJ2-7): NAGVMQNPRHLVRRRGQEARLRCSPMKGHSHVYWYRQLPEEGLKFMVYLQKENIIDESGMPKERFSAEFPKEGPSILRIQQVVRGDSAAYFCASSGTRNEQYFGPGTRLTVT.

This clone was seen a handful of times. The V call is TRBV6-5, the J call TRBJ1-1; 7 bases match TRBD1. Germline CDR1 MNHEY, CDR2 SVGAGI. J was trimmed by 1 base and V by 5 bases; bases with no gene match: 4. CDR3 length equals 14 residues. CDR3 sequence reads: CASSPGQENTEAFF. CDR3 nucleotides: TGTGCCAGCAGTCCCGGACAGGAGAACACTGAAGCTTTCTTT.

The chain combines TRBV4-2 with TRBJ2-7; 7 nucleotides match TRBD2. J lost 6 bases, V lost 1 base, and 3 bases had no gene match. CDR1 is LGHNA, CDR2 YNFKEQ, per germline. The CDR3 extends over 13 amino acids. The CDR3 nucleotides are TGTGCCAGCAGCCAAGTTGCGGGAGCCGAGCAGTACTTC. Protein product: CASSQVAGAEQYF.

The V call is TRBV18, the J call TRBJ2-5; D possibly corresponds to TRBD2 (7 bases). The CDR3 is made up of 17 amino acids. The V gene's germline CDR1 is KGHSH and CDR2 LQKENI. Trimming removed 2 bases from V and 1 base from J, with 17 bases in between. This CDR3 is CASSPMAGAIVQETQYF. The CDR3 DNA sequence: TGTGCCAGCTCACCAATGGCGGGGGCCATCGTCCAAGAGACCCAGTACTTC.

This clone was detected only a few times. This chain links TRBV21-1 with TRBJ1-5; TRBD1 was called by the table and not checked on the DNA. TRBV21-1 is a known pseudogene. The CDR3 length is 15 residues. The chain's CDR3 is CASSLQGAGNQPQHF. The CDR3 coding sequence is TGTGCCAGCAGCCTACAGGGGGCAGGCAATCAGCCCCAGCATTTT.

The chain carries TRBV9 and TRBJ2-1; 8 bases agree with TRBD2. Germline V gene lookup returns CDR1 SGDLS and CDR2 YYNGEE. There are 15 residues in the CDR3. The trim removed 0 bases at V and 7 bases at J, leaving 6 bases unmatched. This chain's CDR3 is CASSVAGTSVNEQFF. CDR3 DNA: TGTGCCAGCAGCGTAGCCGGGACTAGTGTGAATGAGCAGTTCTTC.

The chain employs TRBV7-2 and TRBJ2-1; tentative D call: TRBD2 (5 bases). This CDR3 has 15 amino acids. Germline-derived CDR1 and CDR2 are SGHTA and FQGNSA. Trimming pared 4 bases from V and 1 base from J, leaving 11 bases between. The CDR3 is CASSSSPRSYNEQFF. The CDR3 coding sequence is TGTGCCAGCAGCTCTAGCCCTCGTTCCTACAATGAGCAGTTCTTC.

The sample holds a few counts of this clone. The V call is TRBV10-3, the J call TRBJ1-3; D is unclear. With 10 bases removed from V and 0 bases from J, the gap between germline ends came to 10 bases. The CDR3 length is 13 residues. From germline, CDR1 is ENHRY and CDR2 SYGVKD. CDR3 region: CATRLSSGNTIYF. The DNA for the CDR3 is TGTGCCACCCGTTTGAGCTCTGGAAACACCATATATTTT.

This CDR3 is CASSPRTGGETQYF. The CDR3 region has the DNA TGTGCCAGCAGCCCGAGGACAGGGGGGGAGACCCAGTACTTC. V and J are TRBV7-2 and TRBJ2-5; TRBD1 agrees at 10 bases. Trimming removed 5 bases from V and 5 bases from J; junction bases left unmatched: 5. This CDR3 is 14 amino acids long. CDR1 SGHTA and CDR2 FQGNSA come from the germline V gene.

This clone appeared a few times. The chain links TRBV21-1 to TRBJ2-3; whether TRBD2, the table's D call, matches the DNA was not checked. TRBV21-1 is given as a pseudogene. The CDR3 is made up of 17 amino acids. The CDR3 is CASSNPGTRSGTDTQYF. The CDR3 bases are TGTGCCAGCAGCAATCCGGGAACTCGAAGTGGCACAGATACGCAGTATTTT.

The rearrangement joins TRBV11-2 to TRBJ2-7; 9 bases are shared with TRBD1. Germline V lookup: CDR1 SGHAT, CDR2 FQNNGV. The CDR3 is 14 amino acids. With 7 bases clipped from V and 3 bases from J, the junction kept 7 bases outside the gene matches. As DNA, the CDR3 is TGTGCCAGCACAATGGGACAGGGTTACTACGAGCAGTACTTC. Translated: CASTMGQGYYEQYF.

This clone came up a few times. This chain links TRBV5-1 with TRBJ2-5; tentatively, D is TRBD2 (6 bases). This CDR3 has 15 amino acids. The germline CDR1 and CDR2 sequences are SGHRS and YFSETQ. The V end was cut by 1 base, the J end by 1 base, with 11 bases between. This chain's CDR3 is CASSLTSGLQETQYF. In DNA form, the CDR3 reads TGCGCCAGCAGCTTGACCAGCGGGCTCCAAGAGACCCAGTACTTC.